One sample yielded the 17 T cell receptor beta chains listed below, sequenced in a study of PD-L1 blockade in urothelial cancer. The table came from immunoSEQ multiplex PCR; TCRdb's copy has only in-frame clones and leaves some out. The data show 40,000 or so clones, over 65% seen once. Specimen: PBMCs, collected around atezolizumab (anti-PD-L1) treatment. Receptor source: a man between 60 and 75 years old with urothelial cancer.

The chain links TRBV19 to TRBJ1-6; D gene uncertain. CDR3 length: 14 amino acids. The germline CDR1 and CDR2 sequences are LNHDA and SQIVND (reference sequence). V lost 4 bases, J lost 0 bases, and 4 bases lay in between. The CDR3 loop is CASSSSSYNSPLHF. The CDR3, as DNA: TGTGCCAGTAGTAGTAGCTCCTATAATTCACCCCTCCACTTT.

CDR3 in amino acids: CASSEALRTRGQETQYF. The CDR3 nucleotides read TGTGCCAGCAGTGAAGCCCTTCGGACTAGGGGCCAAGAGACCCAGTACTTC. This chain links TRBV2 with TRBJ2-5, with TRBD2 matching 7 bases. Germline V gene data show CDR1 as SNHLY and CDR2 as FYNNEI. The CDR3 has 17 residues. V lost 0 bases, J lost 1 base, and 8 bases stayed unmatched.

CDR3 loop: CASSYQGARSDTGELFF. CDR3 bases: TGTGCCAGCAGCTACCAGGGGGCGCGGTCGGACACCGGGGAGCTGTTTTTT. The rearrangement links TRBV7-3 to TRBJ2-2; 8 bases match TRBD1. Per germline, CDR1 SGHTA and CDR2 FQGTGA. This CDR3 contains 17 residues. The trim removed 4 bases at V and 3 bases at J, leaving 10 bases unmatched.

The table lists this clone with a few counts. V gene TRBV4-2 combines with J gene TRBJ2-7, with a tentative D call TRBD2 (5 bases). This CDR3 has 15 amino acids. The germline V and J ends were trimmed by 0 bases and 5 bases, with 14 bases remaining between them. Germline-derived CDR1 and CDR2 are LGHNA and YNFKEQ. The CDR3 is CASSQDWRAGDEQYF. Written as DNA, the CDR3 is TGTGCCAGCAGCCAAGATTGGCGGGCCGGGGACGAGCAGTACTTC.

The rearrangement links TRBV5-1 to TRBJ2-6; D is unresolved. Looked up from germline, CDR1 is SGHRS and CDR2 is YFSETQ. This CDR3 is built from 16 residues. The V gene lost 2 bases and the J gene lost 4 bases, with 13 bases spanning the gap. CDR3 nucleotides: TGCGCCAGCAGCTTACCTCGGAGTGAGGGGGCCAACGTCCTGACTTTC. As protein: CASSLPRSEGANVLTF.

The V call is TRBV5-1, the J call TRBJ1-1; tentative D call: TRBD1 (5 bases). The CDR3 runs 13 residues. Trimming took off 6 bases at V and 1 base at J, with 10 bases between the two ends. Germline V gene data show CDR1 as SGHRS and CDR2 as YFSETQ. CDR3 in DNA: TGCGCCAGCACCGTGGGGGGGAACACTGAAGCTTTCTTT. It specifies CASTVGGNTEAFF.

The chain carries TRBV6-1 and TRBJ2-7; 7 positions match TRBD1. Trimming removed 6 bases from V and 2 bases from J; junction bases left unmatched: 4. This CDR3 region has 13 residues. The V gene's germline CDR1 is MNHNS and CDR2 SASEGT. The CDR3 sequence: CASRAGGTYEQYF. The CDR3 DNA is TGTGCCAGCAGGGCAGGGGGAACCTACGAGCAGTACTTC.

The chain combines TRBV2 with TRBJ1-4; D is possibly TRBD1 (6 bases). This CDR3 region has 13 residues. CDR1 is SNHLY, CDR2 FYNNEI, per germline. Trimming took 7 bases from V and 6 from J, leaving 12 bases between them. For the CDR3, the DNA is TGTGCCAGCACCGAGGGGGTTGATGAAAAACTGTTTTTT. It codes for CASTEGVDEKLFF.

The J gene is TRBJ2-7, the V gene TRBV5-1, with 11 bases fitting TRBD2. With V trimmed by 0 bases and J by 2 bases, 4 bases remained unmatched. The CDR3 contains 16 residues. Germline V gives CDR1 SGHRS, CDR2 YFSETQ. CDR3 sequence: CASSLGISGGAYEQYF. In nucleotides, the CDR3 is TGCGCCAGCAGCTTGGGGATTAGCGGGGGGGCCTACGAGCAGTACTTC.

This chain uses TRBV2 with TRBJ2-3; TRBD2 is a possible D gene (5 bases). Per germline, CDR1 SNHLY and CDR2 FYNNEI. CDR3 length equals 16 residues. The germline V and J ends were trimmed by 2 bases and 2 bases, with 14 bases remaining between them. The CDR3: CASSESGASNTDTQYF. The CDR3, as DNA: TGTGCCAGCAGTGAAAGTGGAGCTAGCAACACAGATACGCAGTATTTT.

The chain's CDR3 is CASSTVTGSGEQYF. In DNA form, the CDR3 reads TGCGCCAGCAGCACCGTGACAGGGTCGGGTGAGCAGTACTTC. The rearrangement joins TRBV5-1 to TRBJ2-7; TRBD1 matches at 7 bases. Germline CDR1 is SGHRS and CDR2 is YFSETQ. The trim removed 4 bases at V and 7 bases at J, leaving 11 bases unmatched. The length of the CDR3 is 14 residues.

V and J are TRBV19 and TRBJ1-4; the D gene is possibly TRBD1 (5 bases). Germline V gives CDR1 LNHDA, CDR2 SQIVND (reference sequence). CDR3 length: 14 residues. V was cut by 5 bases and J by 7 bases, with 14 bases left in between. The CDR3: CASSATGGGEKLFF. CDR3 coding DNA: TGTGCCAGTAGTGCAACAGGCGGCGGTGAAAAACTGTTTTTT.

This chain connects TRBV2 to TRBJ2-1; TRBD1 is a possible D gene (5 bases). CDR1 is SNHLY and CDR2 is FYNNEI in the germline V gene. The CDR3 extends over 13 amino acids. Trimming stripped 9 bases from V and 4 bases from J, with 13 bases between. The CDR3 sequence: CARDSSLYNEQFF. CDR3 in DNA: TGTGCCAGAGACAGTTCTTTATACAATGAGCAGTTCTTC.

The chain combines TRBV6-1 with TRBJ1-3; the D gene is possibly TRBD1 (6 bases). CDR1 and CDR2 (germline): MNHNS, SASEGT. V was pared by 2 bases and J by 5 bases, with 13 bases between. The length of the CDR3 is 15 residues. The CDR3 is CASSEIGGPRNTIYF. For the CDR3, the DNA is TGTGCCAGCAGTGAAATCGGGGGGCCAAGAAACACCATATATTTT.

V usage is TRBV5-4 and J usage is TRBJ1-4, with 7 bases matching TRBD1. CDR1 and CDR2 from the germline V gene are SGHNT and YYREEE (reference sequence). The CDR3 runs 14 residues. V shed 4 bases and J 7 bases; nucleotides not matched to a gene: 7. CDR3 sequence: CASSPYDRAEKLFF. The CDR3 nucleotides read TGTGCCAGCAGCCCGTACGACAGGGCTGAAAAACTGTTTTTT.

The rearrangement links TRBV19 to TRBJ2-7, with a tentative D call TRBD1 (6 bases). Germline CDR1 is LNHDA and CDR2 is SQIVND (reference sequence). Trimming left V 1 base short and J 5 bases short, with 15 bases between. The CDR3 is 15 amino acids. CDR3 sequence (DNA): TGTGCCAGTAGTATAGGGTACAGGGTGGTCGACGAGCAGTACTTC. Translated: CASSIGYRVVDEQYF.

V and J are TRBV5-6 and TRBJ2-5, with D unresolved. V was clipped by 5 bases and J by 1 base, with 9 bases between them. Looked up from germline, CDR1 is SGHDT and CDR2 is YYEEEE. This CDR3 is built from 13 residues. The CDR3 sequence is CASSPQSQETQYF. The CDR3 DNA follows: TGTGCCAGCAGTCCTCAGTCCCAAGAGACCCAGTACTTC.